These T cell receptor beta chains were read from a single sample in a study of T cells in Graves' hyperthyroidism and ophthalmopathy. TCRdb redid the calling of the multiplex PCR reads with MiXCR, one entry per CDR3 protein. The sample shows under 800,000 distinct CDR3 sequences, 14% of them seen only once. The material sequenced was blood. These receptors were taken from a woman younger than 35 with Graves' hyperthyroidism. CDR3s include the opening cysteine and the closing phenylalanine or tryptophan. A D gene is named only where the DNA matches it firmly.

>TRBV18|TRBD1|TRBJ1-2
CASSSGTGAVNYGYTF
>TRBV7-3|TRBD2|TRBJ2-5
CASSAGGEQQETQYF
>TRBV13|.|TRBJ1-1
CASSPYRAVGTEAFF
>TRBV15|TRBD2|TRBJ2-4
CATSREGLADTKNIQYF
>TRBV7-9|TRBD1|TRBJ2-2
CASSFGTGRNTGELFF
>TRBV12-3/TRBV12-4|.|TRBJ2-1
CASSLRVGSGRFF
>TRBV19|.|TRBJ1-3
CASREGMRRNTIYF
>TRBV7-3|.|TRBJ2-1
CASTPSGPLSYNEQFF
>TRBV5-5|.|TRBJ1-5
CASSQLSDRCNQPQHF
>TRBV18|TRBD1|TRBJ2-1
CASSPLQGADNEQFF
>TRBV2|TRBD1|TRBJ2-2
CASSRTGFDGELFF
>TRBV29-1|TRBD1|TRBJ1-2
CSVRPDRGHGYTF
>TRBV3-1|TRBD2|TRBJ2-1
CASSLGLAYLEQFF
>TRBV5-1|TRBD1|TRBJ1-1
CASKTKDRGRNTEAFF
>TRBV20-1|TRBD2|TRBJ2-1
CSAIPGLAGAEQFF
>TRBV20-1|.|TRBJ2-3
CSARATPSTDTQYF
>TRBV3-1|TRBD1|TRBJ2-7
CASSHQGDSATYEQYF
>TRBV7-2|TRBD1|TRBJ1-1
CASSRRGQDTEAFF
>TRBV11-2|TRBD1|TRBJ2-7
CASSSFAGQGTHEQYF
>TRBV9|TRBD2|TRBJ2-1
CASSPLGAGGGDEQFF
>TRBV11-2|TRBD1|TRBJ2-3
CASSYWGTGPTDTQYF
>TRBV24-1|.|TRBJ2-2
CATSDSQGWTGELFF
>TRBV4-3|.|TRBJ2-3
CASSQDWGLGADTQYF
>TRBV10-3|.|TRBJ2-7
CAISGGAIYEQYF
>TRBV5-1|TRBD1|TRBJ2-7
CASSLDRDRATSYEQYF